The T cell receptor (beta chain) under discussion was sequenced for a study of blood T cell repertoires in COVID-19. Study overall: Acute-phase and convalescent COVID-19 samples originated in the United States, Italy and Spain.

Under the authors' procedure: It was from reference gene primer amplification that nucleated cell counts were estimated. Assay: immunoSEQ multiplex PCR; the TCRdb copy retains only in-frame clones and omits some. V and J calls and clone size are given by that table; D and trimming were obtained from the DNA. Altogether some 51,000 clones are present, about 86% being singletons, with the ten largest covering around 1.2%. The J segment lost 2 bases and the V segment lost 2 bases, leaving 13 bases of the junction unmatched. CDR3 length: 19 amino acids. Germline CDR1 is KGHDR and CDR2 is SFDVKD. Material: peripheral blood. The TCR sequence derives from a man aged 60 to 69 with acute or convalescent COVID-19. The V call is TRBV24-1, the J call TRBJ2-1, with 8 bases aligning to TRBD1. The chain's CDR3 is CATSDSSRGTGGPYNEQFF. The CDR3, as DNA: TGTGCCACCAGTGATTCCAGCCGAGGTACAGGGGGTCCCTACAATGAGCAGTTCTTC.